What follows is one T cell receptor (beta chain) and its context. What it binds is unknown. The CDR3 consists of 13 residues. The V gene lost 2 bases and the J gene lost 4 bases, with 7 bases spanning the gap. CDR1 MRHNA and CDR2 SNTAGT come from the germline V gene. This record belongs to a study of chemoradiotherapy in HPV16-positive cancers. Study-level information: Functional T-cell assays on a couple of HPV16-positive patients' cells defined candidate HPV-specific clones and common TCR motifs. Whole-study findings and limits: HPV-responsive T-cell expansion during chemoradiotherapy was linked to improved recurrence-free survival in HPV16-positive patients. Candidate HPV-specific clones and E7-related TCR motifs grew in tumor during treatment.

Samples were taken several times over chemoradiotherapy. Profiling relied on immunoSEQ multiplex PCR, and the TCRdb table lists in-frame clones only, not all of them. The table records 10,000 to 15,000 clones, nearly 90% of them present only once. The TCR originated in a human donor with HPV-associated anogenital cancer. The sample was gathered from a patient who underwent chemoradiotherapy. The rearrangement links TRBV6-4 to TRBJ2-3; no firm D call. The CDR3 reads CASSDGPADTQYF. CDR3 DNA: TGTGCCAGCAGTGACGGTCCGGCAGATACGCAGTATTTT.